The next 18 T cell receptor beta chains were all read from a single sample in a study of blood T cell repertoires in COVID-19. Sequencing was performed with immunoSEQ multiplex PCR; in TCRdb, only in-frame clones are kept and a portion is missing. The sample lists around 240,000 clones; approximately 81% were seen once. The sequenced sample was peripheral blood. These receptor sequences come from a middle-aged man with acute or convalescent COVID-19.

This clone was counted once. The chain links TRBV12-3 or TRBV12-4 to TRBJ2-4, with 7 bases matching TRBD1. V dropped 3 bases and J dropped 5; count of bases not matched to a gene: 1. The CDR3 spans 13 residues. CDR3 sequence (DNA): TGTGCCAGCAGTTTTAGGGGGCAAAACATTCAGTACTTC. Its translation is CASSFRGQNIQYF.

The chain joins TRBV2 to TRBJ2-3; D unclear. V gave up 9 bases and J gave up 2 bases, with 6 bases separating them. The CDR3 is 11 amino acids. Germline V gene sequence: CDR1 SNHLY, CDR2 FYNNEI. For the CDR3, the DNA is TGTGCCAGTGGGCTCACAGATACGCAGTATTTT. Residues: CASGLTDTQYF.

This clone has just one count. The chain joins TRBV18 to TRBJ1-4, with 7 bases lining up with TRBD1. CDR1 and CDR2 (germline): KGHSH, LQKENI. Trimming cost V 3 bases and J 5 bases; bases outside gene matches: 3. This CDR3 has 14 residues. In DNA, the CDR3 is TGTGCCAGCTCACCGGGACAGCAAAATGAAAAACTGTTTTTT. Translated: CASSPGQQNEKLFF. Together with reference TRBV18 and TRBJ1-4, the CDR3 gives the full variable domain: NAGVMQNPRHLVRRRGQEARLRCSPMKGHSHVYWYRQLPEEGLKFMVYLQKENIIDESGMPKERFSAEFPKEGPSILRIQQVVRGDSAAYFCASSPGQQNEKLFFGSGTQLSVL.

The rearrangement joins TRBV10-3 to TRBJ1-1; unclear D gene. Per germline, CDR1 ENHRY and CDR2 SYGVKD. V was cut by 0 bases and J by 2 bases, with 10 bases left in between. This CDR3 is built from 15 residues. CDR3 DNA: TGTGCCATCAGTGAGTCGAAAGCGATTAACACTGAAGCTTTCTTT. Protein: CAISESKAINTEAFF.

A word on this clone: One end of the junction is discordant with germline, which a read error may explain. The chain links TRBV7-9 to TRBJ2-1; D remains ambiguous. CDR3 length equals 16 residues. The germline V gene has CDR1 SEHNR and CDR2 FQNEAQ (reference sequence). The CDR3 bases are TGTGCCAGCAGCCTTAACATCTACCAGGTCTACGATGAGCAGTTCTTC. This encodes CASSLNIYQVYDEQFF.

The genes are TRBV19 and TRBJ1-1; D might be TRBD1 (6 bases). The germline CDR1 and CDR2 sequences are LNHDA and SQIVND (reference sequence). The length of the CDR3 is 15 residues. V lost 0 bases to trimming and J lost 6 bases, with 14 bases between them. Here the CDR3 reads CASSIDGQGWAEAFF. DNA of the CDR3: TGTGCCAGTAGTATAGATGGGCAGGGGTGGGCTGAAGCTTTCTTT.

The rearrangement joins TRBV18 to TRBJ2-2; TRBD2 matches at 7 bases. V was clipped by 4 bases and J by 6 bases; unmatched bases: 11. The germline V gene encodes CDR1 KGHSH and CDR2 LQKENI. This CDR3 spans 16 amino acids. In nucleotides, the CDR3 is TGTGCCAGCTCACGGAGACTAGCTGGGACCGCCGGGGAGCTGTTTTTT. Protein sequence: CASSRRLAGTAGELFF.

The gene calls are TRBV19 and TRBJ1-3, with D possibly TRBD1 on 5 matching bases. Germline V gene sequence: CDR1 LNHDA, CDR2 SQIVND (reference sequence). The ends were cut back, 6 bases at V and 4 bases at J, with 19 bases in the middle. The CDR3 consists of 16 residues. The CDR3 is CASSWQGKPTGNTIYF. The CDR3 nucleotides read TGTGCCAGTAGCTGGCAGGGAAAACCGACCGGAAACACCATATATTTT.

The chain combines TRBV5-1 with TRBJ2-2; TRBD1 agrees at 12 bases. CDR1 is SGHRS, CDR2 YFSETQ, per germline. The CDR3 spans 15 residues. J gave up 5 bases and V 4 bases, and 3 bases lay outside the gene matches. The CDR3 DNA reads TGCGCCAGCAGCCGGGACAGGGGGCGTACCGGGGAGCTGTTTTTT. This sequence encodes CASSRDRGRTGELFF.

This sequence joins TRBV3-1 (or the pseudogene TRBV3-2) and TRBJ1-2; D is possibly TRBD1 (5 bases). The CDR3 spans 15 residues. CDR1 and CDR2 from the germline V gene are LGHDT and YNNKEL (reference sequence). Trimming took off 0 bases at V and 4 bases at J, with 12 bases between the two ends. The CDR3 DNA sequence: TGTGCCAGCAGCCAAGATCAGGGCTGGGGCTATGGCTACACCTTC. This gives the protein CASSQDQGWGYGYTF.

The CDR3 nucleotides read TGTGCCAGCAGCTTCGGGGGGGCCCGCACAGATACGCAGTATTTT. This translates into CASSFGGARTDTQYF. The chain employs TRBV7-2 and TRBJ2-3; TRBD2 matches 8 bases. J was trimmed by 1 base and V by 3 bases; bases with no gene match: 3. There are 15 residues in the CDR3. The germline gives CDR1 SGHTA, CDR2 FQGNSA.

V and J are TRBV5-1 and TRBJ1-1, with D possibly TRBD1 on 6 matching bases. Germline V lookup: CDR1 SGHRS, CDR2 YFSETQ. CDR3 length: 14 amino acids. V dropped 3 bases and J dropped 4 bases, with 13 bases sitting between them. The CDR3 region has the DNA TGCGCCAGCAGCTCACAAGGGGGTCCCACTGAAGCTTTCTTT. Translated: CASSSQGGPTEAFF.

V gene TRBV27 combines with J gene TRBJ1-4, with 11 nucleotides matching TRBD1. The CDR3 has 16 residues. Germline V CDR1 and CDR2: MNHEY, SMNVEV (reference sequence). Losses at the gene ends were 4 bases for V and 0 bases for J; bases not matched to a gene: 1. CDR3 region: CASSSGQGATNEKLFF. The CDR3 DNA follows: TGTGCCAGCAGTTCGGGACAGGGGGCAACTAATGAAAAACTGTTTTTT.

This chain connects TRBV3-1 (or the pseudogene TRBV3-2) to TRBJ1-1; weak D call: TRBD1 (5 bases). Trimming cost V 4 bases and J 6 bases, with 15 bases left between them. This CDR3 has 14 residues. Germline values: CDR1 LGHDT, CDR2 YNNKEL (reference sequence). The CDR3 region is CASSPPVGRAEAFF. DNA for the CDR3: TGTGCCAGCAGCCCGCCGGTGGGCAGGGCTGAAGCTTTCTTT.

The V gene is TRBV9, the J gene TRBJ2-3; 9 bases align to TRBD2. V shed 2 bases, J shed 1 base, and the junction held 5 bases outside the gene matches. This CDR3 region has 16 residues. Germline assignment: CDR1 SGDLS and CDR2 YYNGEE. CDR3 sequence reads: CASSVASGDRTDTQYF. CDR3 DNA sequence: TGTGCCAGCAGCGTCGCTAGCGGGGACCGCACAGATACGCAGTATTTT.

The V call is TRBV5-1, the J call TRBJ2-7, with D possibly being TRBD2 (5 bases). Trimming shortened V by 2 bases and J by 5 bases, and 17 bases separated the two germline ends. The CDR3 is made up of 15 amino acids. From germline, CDR1 is SGHRS and CDR2 YFSETQ. DNA for the CDR3: TGCGCCAGCAGCTTTACGAGGGCCTCTTACGACGAGCAGTACTTC. Translating gives CASSFTRASYDEQYF.

The gene calls are TRBV10-1 and TRBJ1-3, with 7 bases matching TRBD1. The V segment lost 10 bases and the J segment 3 bases; nucleotides outside the gene matches: 3. The CDR3 covers 12 residues. Per germline, CDR1 WNHNN and CDR2 SYGVQD (reference sequence). This chain's CDR3 is CAIGTVGNTIYF. The CDR3 nucleotides read TGCGCCATCGGGACAGTTGGAAACACCATATATTTT.

The chain is built from TRBV6-1 and TRBJ2-3; D perhaps matches TRBD2 (6 bases). The length of the CDR3 is 15 residues. The V end was cut by 0 bases, the J end by 4 bases, with 11 bases between. Germline V gene sequence: CDR1 MNHNS, CDR2 SASEGT. CDR3 in amino acids: CASSEATGGADTQYF. The CDR3 DNA sequence: TGTGCCAGCAGTGAAGCAACAGGAGGGGCAGATACGCAGTATTTT.